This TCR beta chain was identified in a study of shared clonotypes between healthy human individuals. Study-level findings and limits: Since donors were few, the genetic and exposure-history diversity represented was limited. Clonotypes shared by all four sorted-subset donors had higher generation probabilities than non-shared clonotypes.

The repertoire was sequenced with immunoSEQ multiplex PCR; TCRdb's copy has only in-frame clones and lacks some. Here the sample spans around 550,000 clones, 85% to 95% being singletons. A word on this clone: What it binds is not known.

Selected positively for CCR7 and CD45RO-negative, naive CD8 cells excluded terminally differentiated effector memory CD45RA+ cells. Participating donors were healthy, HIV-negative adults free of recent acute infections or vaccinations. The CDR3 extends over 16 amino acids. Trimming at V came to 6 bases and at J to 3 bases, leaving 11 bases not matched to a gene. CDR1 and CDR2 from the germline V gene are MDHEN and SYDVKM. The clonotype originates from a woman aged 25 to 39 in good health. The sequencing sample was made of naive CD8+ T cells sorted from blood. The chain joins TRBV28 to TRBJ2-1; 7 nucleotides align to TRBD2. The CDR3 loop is CASRPRGSGLYNEQFF. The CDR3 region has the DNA TGTGCCAGCAGACCCCGCGGTAGCGGGCTCTACAATGAGCAGTTCTTC.